The 28 T cell receptor beta chains presented below share a single source sample, sequenced in a study of identical twins. TCRdb reprocessed the 5' RACE reads via MiXCR and lists one record per CDR3 protein. The repertoire holds 200,000 to 250,000 distinct CDR3 sequences, 6% to 9% seen once, with approximately 2% in the top ten. These data are also associated with another study on yellow fever vaccine responses in identical twins.

The sample taken for sequencing was memory (CD45RO+) T cells sorted from blood. These receptors came from a woman under 30 in good health.

The V call is TRBV20-1, the J call TRBJ2-7, with TRBD2 as a possible D gene (6 bases). The CDR3 has 14 amino acids. The V gene lost 6 bases and the J gene lost 2 bases, with 17 bases spanning the gap. The germline gives CDR1 DFQATT, CDR2 SNEGSKA (reference sequence). Here the CDR3 DNA reads TGCAGTGCGAAGACTAGTCCAGGTCCCTACGAGCAGTACTTC. It is translated as CSAKTSPGPYEQYF.

This clonotype was observed a few times. V is TRBV10-3 and J is TRBJ2-3; TRBD2 matches 15 bases. There are 17 residues in the CDR3. V dropped 5 bases and J dropped 1; count of bases not matched to a gene: 4. The germline CDR1 and CDR2 sequences are ENHRY and SYGVKD. The CDR3 DNA follows: TGTGCCATCAGTTCTGGACTAGCGGGAGGGGGCACAGATACGCAGTATTTT. This gives the protein CAISSGLAGGGTDTQYF.

This clonotype was seen more than once but under ten times. The chain joins TRBV11-1 to TRBJ2-6; no firm D call. The germline V gene encodes CDR1 SGHAT and CDR2 FQDESV (reference sequence). The CDR3 contains 14 residues. Deletions cut 2 bases from V and 4 bases from J, with 6 bases between. As DNA, the CDR3 is TGTGCCAGCAGCTTATCCGGAGGGGCCAACGTCCTGACTTTC. This gives the protein CASSLSGGANVLTF.

The sample holds many counts of this clonotype. V usage is TRBV15 and J usage is TRBJ2-2, with 8 positions matching TRBD2. The CDR3 consists of 21 residues. Looked up from germline, CDR1 is LNHNV and CDR2 is YYDKDF (reference sequence). V shed 3 bases and J 0 bases; nucleotides not matched to a gene: 18. The CDR3 protein is CATSSPFESGSPNTNTGELFF. In DNA form, the CDR3 reads TGTGCCACCAGCAGCCCTTTCGAGAGCGGGAGCCCAAATACGAACACCGGGGAGCTGTTTTTT.

This chain links TRBV6-2 or TRBV6-3 with TRBJ2-7; 8 bases align to TRBD2. Per the germline V gene, CDR1 is MNHEY and CDR2 is SVGEGT. Trimming took 4 bases from V and 5 from J; bases not matched to a gene: 7. This CDR3 has 14 amino acids. The CDR3 sequence is CASSSTGRAHEQYF. In nucleotides, the CDR3 is TGTGCCAGCAGTTCCACCGGGAGGGCCCACGAGCAGTACTTC.

This clonotype was seen many times. The genes are TRBV5-1 and TRBJ1-2, with 9 bases that match TRBD1. Losses at the gene ends were 3 bases for V and 1 base for J; bases not matched to a gene: 1. The germline gives CDR1 SGHRS, CDR2 YFSETQ. The CDR3 loop spans 14 amino acids. The DNA of the CDR3 is TGCGCCAGCAGCTGGACAGGGGATAACTATGGCTACACCTTC. Its protein product is CASSWTGDNYGYTF.

The chain employs TRBV9 and TRBJ2-2, with D tentatively TRBD1 (6 bases). This CDR3 has 16 residues. Trimming took 0 bases from V and 4 from J, leaving 13 bases between them. Germline CDR1 SGDLS, CDR2 YYNGEE. This CDR3 is CASSVGGRRGTGELFF. The CDR3 DNA reads TGTGCCAGCAGCGTAGGGGGGCGCAGGGGCACCGGGGAGCTGTTTTTT.

V is TRBV29-1 and J is TRBJ2-5, with 8 bases identical to TRBD1. There are 13 residues in the CDR3. The V gene end was trimmed by 5 bases and the J gene end by 4 bases; junction bases not matched to a gene: 6. Germline V gene data show CDR1 as SQVTM and CDR2 as ANQGSEA. The CDR3 is CSVSATGGETQYF. In nucleotides, the CDR3 is TGCAGCGTTAGCGCCACAGGGGGAGAGACCCAGTACTTC.

This clonotype showed up many times. J is TRBJ2-6 and V is TRBV14; D gene uncertain. This CDR3 is built from 13 residues. The germline gives CDR1 SGHDN, CDR2 FVKESK. Trimming took off 1 base at V and 2 bases at J, with 0 bases between the two ends. This CDR3 is CASSQAGANVLTF. CDR3 nucleotide sequence: TGTGCCAGCAGCCAAGCTGGGGCCAACGTCCTGACTTTC.

This clonotype was recorded a few times. The chain has TRBV5-6 and TRBJ2-3; 15 nucleotides agree with TRBD2. V lost 1 base, J lost 9 bases, and 3 bases stayed unmatched. CDR3 length: 15 residues. Germline-derived CDR1 and CDR2 are SGHDT and YYEEEE. For the CDR3, the DNA is TGTGCCAGCAGCTTGAGGACTAGCGGGGGGGGAACGCAGTATTTT. Protein sequence: CASSLRTSGGGTQYF.

This clonotype was seen a few times. This chain links TRBV11-2 with TRBJ2-7; D is unclear. The CDR3 is 14 amino acids. V was pared by 1 base and J by 6 bases, with 13 bases between. Germline V gene sequence: CDR1 SGHAT, CDR2 FQNNGV. Here the CDR3 reads CASSLGIFVVEQYF. The CDR3, as DNA: TGTGCCAGCAGCTTAGGGATTTTCGTCGTCGAGCAGTACTTC.

This clonotype has a count of ten or more. The CDR3 DNA reads as TGCAGCGTCCTCCGGGACAGGGAAACAGATACGCAGTATTTT. It encodes CSVLRDRETDTQYF. The genes are TRBV29-1 and TRBJ2-3; 9 nucleotides line up with TRBD1. This CDR3 comprises 14 residues. V lost 6 bases, J lost 3 bases, and 7 bases stayed unmatched. Germline CDR1 reads SQVTM; CDR2 reads ANQGSEA.

This clonotype came up a few times. The J gene is TRBJ2-2, the V gene TRBV10-3; D might be TRBD2 (5 bases). Trimming pared 0 bases from V and 7 bases from J, leaving 12 bases between. Per germline, CDR1 ENHRY and CDR2 SYGVKD. The CDR3 is 15 residues long. The chain's CDR3 is CAISESNSESGELFF. The CDR3 nucleotides read TGTGCCATCAGTGAGTCGAATAGCGAAAGCGGGGAGCTGTTTTTT.

The sample holds many counts of this clonotype. The V gene is TRBV5-6, the J gene TRBJ1-5; D is uncertain. Germline assignment: CDR1 SGHDT and CDR2 YYEEEE. V gave up 1 base and J gave up 2 bases, with 7 bases separating them. The CDR3 covers 14 residues. CDR3 region: CASSLRQGNQPQHF. The DNA for the CDR3 is TGTGCCAGCAGCTTGAGGCAGGGCAATCAGCCCCAGCATTTT.

This clonotype has at least ten counts. The chain has TRBV5-1 and TRBJ2-7; maybe TRBD2 (6 bases). V was clipped by 5 bases and J by 0 bases, with 9 bases between them. The CDR3 spans 13 residues. Germline CDR1 is SGHRS and CDR2 is YFSETQ. CDR3 sequence reads: CASREGTSYEQYF. CDR3 nucleotide sequence: TGCGCCAGCAGGGAGGGAACCTCCTACGAGCAGTACTTC.

This clonotype was counted a few times. The chain links TRBV20-1 to TRBJ2-5, with TRBD1 identical over 7 bases. Unmatched junction bases numbered 7, after V lost 5 bases and J lost 1 base. Germline CDR1 and CDR2: DFQATT and SNEGSKA (reference sequence). The CDR3 has 14 amino acids. CDR3 in amino acids: CSAGDRGFQETQYF. The CDR3 DNA is TGCAGTGCTGGGGACAGAGGCTTCCAAGAGACCCAGTACTTC.

This clonotype was detected ten times or more. In nucleotides, the CDR3 is TGCAGCGTTACTAGCGGATCCTACGAGCAGTACTTC. Its translation is CSVTSGSYEQYF. The chain uses TRBV29-1 and TRBJ2-7, with 8 bases that match TRBD2. The germline CDR1 and CDR2 sequences are SQVTM and ANQGSEA. V gave up 5 bases and J gave up 1 base; unmatched junction bases: 1. The CDR3 is 12 amino acids.

The chain carries TRBV27 and TRBJ2-6, with TRBD2 matching 16 bases. Germline values: CDR1 MNHEY, CDR2 SMNVEV (reference sequence). Trimming cost V 3 bases and J 2 bases; bases outside gene matches: 4. CDR3 length: 19 residues. Here the CDR3 DNA reads TGTGCCAGCAGTTTTGGGACTAGCGGGGGGGCCACTGGGGCCAACGTCCTGACTTTC. Protein sequence: CASSFGTSGGATGANVLTF. Full variable domain (remainder filled in from reference TRBV27 and TRBJ2-6): EAQVTQNPRYLITVTGKKLTVTCSQNMNHEYMSWYRQDPGLGLRQIYYSMNVEVTDKGDVPEGYKVSRKEKRNFPLILESPSPNQTSLYFCASSFGTSGGATGANVLTFGAGSRLTVL.

Only a few counts were recorded for this clonotype. V gene TRBV2 combines with J gene TRBJ2-1, with TRBD1 matching over 10 bases. Germline CDR1 reads SNHLY; CDR2 reads FYNNEI. The ends lost 6 bases at V and 2 bases at J; junction bases unmatched: 4. This CDR3 contains 15 residues. The CDR3 sequence: CASSGGQGPYNEQFF. In nucleotides, the CDR3 is TGTGCCAGCAGCGGGGGACAGGGGCCCTACAATGAGCAGTTCTTC.

The V gene is TRBV28, the J gene TRBJ1-4; D is undetermined. The ends were cut back, 7 bases at V and 0 bases at J, with 6 bases in the middle. The CDR3 loop spans 13 amino acids. Per the germline V gene, CDR1 is MDHEN and CDR2 is SYDVKM. CDR3 protein: CASTAATNEKLFF. The CDR3 DNA reads as TGTGCCAGCACGGCAGCAACTAATGAAAAACTGTTTTTT.

At least ten counts were recorded for this clonotype. This chain joins TRBV5-1 and TRBJ1-2; D remains ambiguous. Germline V lookup: CDR1 SGHRS, CDR2 YFSETQ. V was pared by 1 base and J by 10 bases, with 14 bases between. This CDR3 comprises 13 residues. For the CDR3, the DNA is TGCGCCAGCAGCTTGTCAGGATTGCTTGACTACACCTTC. As protein: CASSLSGLLDYTF.

Here the CDR3 reads CASRRDSLTYEQYF. The CDR3 DNA follows: TGTGCCAGCAGGCGGGACAGCCTCACCTACGAGCAGTACTTC. The genes are TRBV27 and TRBJ2-7; D is possibly TRBD1 (7 bases). CDR3 length equals 14 residues. CDR1 is MNHEY, CDR2 SMNVEV, per germline (reference sequence). V was pared by 6 bases and J by 2 bases, with 14 bases between.

This clonotype was seen repeatedly, ten times or more. V and J are TRBV4-2 and TRBJ1-4; D remains ambiguous. The germline V gene encodes CDR1 LGHNA and CDR2 YNFKEQ. The V and J ends lost 2 bases and 7 bases respectively, with 8 bases between them. The CDR3 is 13 amino acids. In nucleotides, the CDR3 is TGTGCCAGCAGCCAAAAGGGCGGTGAAAAACTGTTTTTT. Protein product: CASSQKGGEKLFF.

This clonotype was counted ten times or more. Given a much more abundant clone one base away, this may be a read error. This chain links TRBV2 with TRBJ2-3; no clear D gene. The V and J ends lost 6 bases and 2 bases respectively, with 6 bases between them. The germline V gene encodes CDR1 SNHLY and CDR2 FYNNEI. The CDR3 spans 12 residues. CDR3 DNA: TGTGCCAGCAGGCTCAACACAGATACGCAGTATTTT. This translates into CASRLNTDTQYF.

This clonotype has ten or more counts. V usage is TRBV12-3 or TRBV12-4 and J usage is TRBJ1-2; tentatively, D is TRBD1 (5 bases). The V and J ends lost 6 bases and 2 bases respectively, with 10 bases between them. There are 13 residues in the CDR3. The CDR3 nucleotides read TGTGCCAGCAGGGGGCAGGGCAACTATGGCTACACCTTC. This sequence encodes CASRGQGNYGYTF.

The CDR3 is CASSPGGPGETQYF. In DNA form, the CDR3 reads TGCGCCAGCAGCCCCGGAGGCCCTGGCGAGACCCAGTACTTC. The rearrangement links TRBV5-1 to TRBJ2-5, with D perhaps matching TRBD2 (5 bases). Trimming cost V 4 bases and J 5 bases, with 15 bases left between them. The germline CDR1 and CDR2 sequences are SGHRS and YFSETQ. The CDR3 totals 14 residues.

This clonotype was seen a few times. This chain connects TRBV4-2 to TRBJ1-4; D is unresolved. The CDR3 runs 16 residues. Trimming took 0 bases from V and 0 from J, leaving 8 bases between them. The V gene's germline CDR1 is LGHNA and CDR2 YNFKEQ. The CDR3 coding sequence is TGTGCCAGCAGCCAAGAGTCGACTCCAACTAATGAAAAACTGTTTTTT. Amino acid sequence: CASSQESTPTNEKLFF.

This clonotype was found many times. The chain has TRBV12-3 or TRBV12-4 and TRBJ2-7; maybe TRBD1 (7 bases). V lost 5 bases to trimming and J lost 6 bases, with 20 bases between them. The CDR3 totals 15 residues. CDR3 loop: CASSLNPGGRSEQYF. CDR3 sequence (DNA): TGTGCCAGCAGTCTAAACCCAGGGGGGAGGAGCGAGCAGTACTTC.